Below, 21 T cell receptor beta chains from the same sample are listed, as sequenced in a study of yellow fever vaccine responses in identical twins. Via MiXCR, TCRdb re-called the RT-PCR reads, giving one row per CDR3 protein. The top ten clones hold around 3% of a sample with a few thousand distinct CDR3 sequences, over 75% of them seen once. Here the sequenced sample was T cells from blood (PBMCs), unsorted or a sorted subset (not recorded which), taken before or after yellow fever vaccination (not recorded which). The receptors were gathered from a woman in her late teens or twenties who received the yellow fever vaccine.

The chain combines TRBV2 with TRBJ2-7, with D unclear. The CDR3 length is 13 residues. Per the germline V gene, CDR1 is SNHLY and CDR2 is FYNNEI. Trimming took off 4 bases at V and 2 bases at J, with 9 bases between the two ends. As DNA, the CDR3 is TGTGCCAGCAGTGTTAAACCTACCTACGAGCAGTACTTC. Protein product: CASSVKPTYEQYF.

This rearrangement joins TRBV29-1 to TRBJ1-2; D may be TRBD1 (6 bases). CDR3 size: 13 residues. Trimming removed 3 bases from V and 6 bases from J, with 14 bases in between. The germline gives CDR1 SQVTM, CDR2 ANQGSEA. CDR3 amino acids: CSVDRGRKDGYTF. The CDR3 nucleotides read TGCAGCGTTGACAGGGGCAGAAAGGATGGCTACACCTTC.

The rearrangement uses TRBV13 and TRBJ2-2; possibly TRBD1 for D (5 bases). CDR3 size: 13 residues. V was shortened by 5 bases and J by 1 base, with 5 bases between the two germline ends. Germline values: CDR1 PRHDT, CDR2 FYEKMQ (reference sequence). CDR3 in DNA: TGTGCCAGCAGCGACAGGAACACCGGGGAGCTGTTTTTT. It translates to CASSDRNTGELFF.

The chain joins TRBV4-1 to TRBJ2-6; unclear D gene. The CDR3 covers 14 residues. The germline gives CDR1 MGHRA, CDR2 YSYEKL. The V end was cut by 3 bases, the J end by 0 bases, with 3 bases between. This CDR3 is CASSHGSGANVLTF. CDR3 sequence (DNA): TGCGCCAGCAGCCATGGCTCTGGGGCCAACGTCCTGACTTTC.

V gene TRBV4-1 combines with J gene TRBJ2-5; weak D call: TRBD2 (5 bases). V was shortened by 1 base and J by 3 bases, with 6 bases between the two germline ends. The CDR3 loop spans 13 amino acids. Germline V gives CDR1 MGHRA, CDR2 YSYEKL. CDR3 nucleotides: TGCGCCAGCAGCCAAGGGGGAGAAGAGACCCAGTACTTC. This sequence encodes CASSQGGEETQYF.

The chain is built from TRBV6-5 and TRBJ2-2; D gene uncertain. Germline-derived CDR1 and CDR2 are MNHEY and SVGAGI. Between the trimmed V and J ends, which lost 2 bases and 1 base, there was a span of 8 bases. The CDR3 length is 15 residues. The chain's CDR3 is CASSYRVLNTGELFF. DNA for the CDR3: TGTGCCAGCAGTTACCGAGTTCTGAACACCGGGGAGCTGTTTTTT.

The V gene is TRBV29-1, the J gene TRBJ2-7; D is ambiguous. With 3 bases removed from V and 2 bases from J, the gap between germline ends came to 5 bases. Per the germline V gene, CDR1 is SQVTM and CDR2 is ANQGSEA. This CDR3 has 11 residues. CDR3 in amino acids: CSVEAPYEQYF. The CDR3 DNA follows: TGCAGCGTTGAGGCTCCCTACGAGCAGTACTTC.

The chain uses TRBV11-1 and TRBJ2-7; D gene uncertain. Germline values: CDR1 SGHAT, CDR2 FQDESV (reference sequence). The length of the CDR3 is 15 residues. The V and J ends lost 5 bases and 2 bases respectively, with 16 bases between them. The CDR3 DNA sequence: TGTGCCAGCAGCCCCACCGAAGGGTACCCCTACGAGCAGTACTTC. This encodes CASSPTEGYPYEQYF.

The chain uses TRBV11-2 and TRBJ2-7, with a possible D match to TRBD2 (6 bases). CDR3 length: 15 amino acids. Trimming pared 1 base from V and 0 bases from J, leaving 10 bases between. In germline, CDR1 is SGHAT, CDR2 FQNNGV. CDR3 residues: CASSLGAGPSYEQYF. CDR3 coding DNA: TGTGCCAGCAGCTTAGGAGCGGGTCCCTCCTACGAGCAGTACTTC. Full variable domain (missing parts from reference TRBV11-2 and TRBJ2-7): EAGVAQSPRYKIIEKRQSVAFWCNPISGHATLYWYQQILGQGPKLLIQFQNNGVVDDSQLPKDRFSAERLKGVDSTLKIQPAKLEDSAVYLCASSLGAGPSYEQYFGPGTRLTVT.

This clonotype has just one count. The chain joins TRBV18 to TRBJ1-5; D remains unclear. V lost 5 bases, J lost 1 base, and 15 bases lay in between. Germline values: CDR1 KGHSH, CDR2 LQKENI. The CDR3 covers 16 residues. CDR3 loop: CASSALASVSNQPQHF. CDR3 DNA: TGTGCCAGCTCAGCGTTAGCGAGTGTCAGCAATCAGCCCCAGCATTTT. Variable domain in full (rest from reference TRBV18 and TRBJ1-5): NAGVMQNPRHLVRRRGQEARLRCSPMKGHSHVYWYRQLPEEGLKFMVYLQKENIIDESGMPKERFSAEFPKEGPSILRIQQVVRGDSAAYFCASSALASVSNQPQHFGDGTRLSIL.

The chain recombines TRBV4-2 with TRBJ2-3, with 10 nucleotides matching TRBD1. The ends lost 3 bases at V and 3 bases at J; junction bases unmatched: 3. Germline assignment: CDR1 LGHNA and CDR2 YNFKEQ. CDR3 length equals 15 residues. This chain's CDR3 is CASSQGQGSTDTQYF. In DNA form, the CDR3 reads TGTGCCAGCAGCCAGGGACAGGGGTCGACAGATACGCAGTATTTT.

This chain links TRBV29-1 with TRBJ1-1; 10 nucleotides line up with TRBD1. Germline CDR1 is SQVTM and CDR2 is ANQGSEA. The V and J ends lost 2 bases and 8 bases, in that order; junction bases with no gene match: 5. The CDR3 contains 13 residues. The CDR3 here is CSVEPRGQGEAFF. The DNA for the CDR3 is TGCAGCGTTGAACCTCGGGGACAGGGGGAAGCTTTCTTT.

V is TRBV20-1 and J is TRBJ2-3; unclear D gene. The V and J ends lost 3 bases and 1 base respectively, with 8 bases between them. Germline values: CDR1 DFQATT, CDR2 SNEGSKA (reference sequence). This CDR3 contains 13 residues. The CDR3 spells CSASGVRTDTQYF. The CDR3 DNA follows: TGCAGTGCTAGTGGAGTTCGCACAGATACGCAGTATTTT.

The rearrangement joins TRBV29-1 to TRBJ2-1; a possible D gene is TRBD2 (6 bases). The germline gives CDR1 SQVTM, CDR2 ANQGSEA. The CDR3 length is 15 residues. The germline V and J ends were trimmed by 0 bases and 0 bases, with 9 bases remaining between them. This CDR3 reads CSVEERDFSYNEQFF. In DNA form, the CDR3 reads TGCAGCGTTGAAGAAAGGGACTTCTCCTACAATGAGCAGTTCTTC.

The rearrangement joins TRBV5-1 to TRBJ2-4; 10 bases agree with TRBD1. V shed 4 bases, J shed 8 bases, and the junction held 3 bases outside the gene matches. This CDR3 has 13 residues. The germline CDR1 and CDR2 sequences are SGHRS and YFSETQ. The CDR3 spells CASSGDRGDIQYF. In DNA, the CDR3 is TGCGCCAGCAGCGGGGACAGGGGAGACATTCAGTACTTC.

J is TRBJ2-3 and V is TRBV5-1; 10 bases align to TRBD2. The junction had 6 bases not matched to a gene; V was cut back by 4 bases and J by 4 bases. CDR3 length: 15 amino acids. The germline V gene encodes CDR1 SGHRS and CDR2 YFSETQ. CDR3 amino acids: CASSPGTSAADTQYF. The CDR3 DNA sequence: TGCGCCAGCAGCCCCGGGACTAGCGCGGCAGATACGCAGTATTTT.

The chain recombines TRBV11-1 with TRBJ2-1, with 11 bases lining up with TRBD1. Trimming cost V 0 bases and J 6 bases; bases outside gene matches: 1. CDR3 length equals 15 residues. Germline V gives CDR1 SGHAT, CDR2 FQDESV (reference sequence). The CDR3 sequence is CASSLAGTGGNEQFF. DNA for the CDR3: TGTGCCAGCAGCTTAGCTGGGACAGGGGGCAATGAGCAGTTCTTC. Filled out from reference TRBV11-1 and TRBJ2-1, the complete variable domain reads EAEVAQSPRYKITEKSQAVAFWCDPISGHATLYWYRQILGQGPELLVQFQDESVVDDSQLPKDRFSAERLKGVDSTLKIQPAELGDSAMYLCASSLAGTGGNEQFFGPGTRLTVL.

The chain combines TRBV7-9 with TRBJ2-1; 10 bases map to TRBD2. The germline V gene encodes CDR1 SEHNR and CDR2 FQNEAQ (reference sequence). V dropped 2 bases and J dropped 8; count of bases not matched to a gene: 3. The CDR3 extends over 14 amino acids. This CDR3 reads CASSLTSGGDEQFF. CDR3 DNA sequence: TGTGCCAGCAGCTTAACCAGCGGGGGGGATGAGCAGTTCTTC.

The chain has TRBV20-1 and TRBJ2-7; 10 bases match TRBD1. The CDR3 spans 12 residues. CDR1 and CDR2 (germline): DFQATT, SNEGSKA (reference sequence). J gave up 3 bases and V 6 bases, and 2 bases lay outside the gene matches. The CDR3 protein is CSAGQGGYEQYF. In nucleotides, the CDR3 is TGCAGTGCCGGACAGGGGGGCTACGAGCAGTACTTC.

The rearrangement links TRBV2 to TRBJ2-1; TRBD2 matches at 9 bases. V was pared by 5 bases and J by 6 bases, with 11 bases of the junction left unmatched. CDR1 and CDR2 (germline): SNHLY, FYNNEI. The CDR3 runs to 16 residues. This CDR3 reads CASSRYYGGRVNEQFF. For the CDR3, the DNA is TGTGCCAGCAGTCGTTACTATGGCGGGAGGGTCAATGAGCAGTTCTTC.

This chain connects TRBV7-6 to TRBJ2-7; TRBD1 matches at 7 bases. The J segment lost 3 bases and the V segment lost 5 bases, leaving 7 bases of the junction unmatched. The CDR3 sequence is 14 residues long. The germline gives CDR1 SGHVS, CDR2 FNYEAQ. The CDR3 region has the DNA TGTGCCAGCAGCACCCACGGGACAGACTACGAGCAGTACTTC. Protein sequence: CASSTHGTDYEQYF.